The 29 T cell receptor beta chains listed next were all sequenced from one sample in a study of OX40 agonist ivuxolimab in advanced cancers. Using immunoSEQ multiplex PCR, the repertoire was profiled, and TCRdb retains in-frame clones only, with some absent. The profile shows 65,000 to 75,000 clones, around 87% of them singletons. The sequenced sample was CD4+ or CD8+ T cells sorted from blood, obtained in a trial of the OX40 agonist ivuxolimab. The source is an adult with an advanced solid tumor such as melanoma, head and neck, liver or kidney cancer.

The chain is built from TRBV14 and TRBJ2-6; D unclear. The germline V gene encodes CDR1 SGHDN and CDR2 FVKESK. Trimming removed 4 bases from V and 4 bases from J, with 11 bases in between. CDR3 length: 15 residues. CDR3 amino acids: CASSRSGTGANVLTF. The CDR3 DNA is TGTGCCAGCAGCCGCTCCGGTACCGGGGCCAACGTCCTGACTTTC.

Note on this clone: At one end, the junction sequence differs from germline, possibly due to a read error. V gene TRBV7-7 combines with J gene TRBJ2-2; no definite D call. Germline assignment: CDR1 SSHAT and CDR2 FNYEAQ (reference sequence). The CDR3 is 14 residues long. CDR3 sequence: CASSLLPNTGELFF. Here the CDR3 DNA reads TGTGCTAGCAGCTTACTGCCGAACACCGGGGAGCTGTTTTTT.

V usage is TRBV4-1 and J usage is TRBJ1-1, with TRBD1 identical over 12 bases. The V and J ends lost 3 bases and 7 bases, in that order; junction bases with no gene match: 3. The V gene's germline CDR1 is MGHRA and CDR2 YSYEKL. The CDR3 consists of 14 residues. The CDR3 bases are TGCGCCAGCAGCCACGGGACAGGGGGCTTTGAAGCTTTCTTT. Its protein is CASSHGTGGFEAFF.

The chain employs TRBV19 and TRBJ2-6, with TRBD1 as a possible D gene (5 bases). The germline V gene encodes CDR1 LNHDA and CDR2 SQIVND (reference sequence). The CDR3 spans 18 residues. Trimming shortened V by 5 bases and J by 16 bases, and 33 bases separated the two germline ends. Written as DNA, the CDR3 is TGTGCCAGTAGTGCCCTGCGGACAAATCAAAAGTCGGGCCAACGTCTGACTTTC. This gives the protein CASSALRTNQKSGQRLTF.

The CDR3 reads CASSSMTGANEKLFF. CDR3 in DNA: TGTGCCAGCAGTTCCATGACAGGTGCTAATGAAAAACTGTTTTTT. V is TRBV28 and J is TRBJ1-4; tentatively, D is TRBD1 (6 bases). Germline CDR1 and CDR2: MDHEN and SYDVKM. Trimming shortened V by 4 bases and J by 3 bases, and 12 bases separated the two germline ends. The CDR3 loop spans 15 amino acids.

This rearrangement joins TRBV6-5 to TRBJ2-3; D could derive from TRBD1 or TRBD2 (5 bases each). CDR3 length: 15 residues. The V gene's germline CDR1 is MNHEY and CDR2 SVGAGI. The ends were cut back, 0 bases at V and 2 bases at J, with 9 bases in the middle. The CDR3 DNA sequence: TGTGCCAGCAGTTACTCAGGGACGTTCACAGATACGCAGTATTTT. Translated: CASSYSGTFTDTQYF.

This clone was seen a handful of times. J is TRBJ2-5 and V is TRBV7-2, with D tentatively TRBD2 (6 bases). The V gene lost 5 bases and the J gene lost 5 bases, with 12 bases spanning the gap. Per the germline V gene, CDR1 is SGHTA and CDR2 is FQGNSA. This CDR3 spans 13 amino acids. The CDR3 reads CASSGGFWETQYF. DNA of the CDR3: TGTGCCAGCAGCGGGGGGTTCTGGGAGACCCAGTACTTC.

A word on this clone: Germline is not matched at one junction end, which may reflect a read error. The chain recombines TRBV18 with TRBJ2-2; D remains ambiguous. Germline V gene sequence: CDR1 KGHSH, CDR2 LQKENI. CDR3 length equals 13 residues. CDR3 bases: TGTGCCAGCTCACCTAAGAACCCCGGGGAGCTGTTTTTT. Translated: CASSPKNPGELFF.

The chain has TRBV18 and TRBJ1-1, with D unresolved. The V and J ends lost 2 bases and 3 bases respectively, with 4 bases between them. Germline CDR1 is KGHSH and CDR2 is LQKENI. This CDR3 is built from 12 residues. CDR3 sequence reads: CASSPKDTEAFF. CDR3 nucleotides: TGTGCCAGCTCACCAAAAGACACTGAAGCTTTCTTT. Together with reference TRBV18 and TRBJ1-1, the CDR3 gives the full variable domain: NAGVMQNPRHLVRRRGQEARLRCSPMKGHSHVYWYRQLPEEGLKFMVYLQKENIIDESGMPKERFSAEFPKEGPSILRIQQVVRGDSAAYFCASSPKDTEAFFGQGTRLTVV.

The V call is TRBV4-2, the J call TRBJ2-7, with a tentative D call TRBD2 (5 bases). Germline loops: CDR1 LGHNA, CDR2 YNFKEQ. V gave up 0 bases and J gave up 0 bases, with 12 bases separating them. CDR3 size: 16 residues. The CDR3 reads CASSQDFKRSSYEQYF. Written as DNA, the CDR3 is TGTGCCAGCAGCCAAGATTTTAAGCGGAGCTCCTACGAGCAGTACTTC.

The rearrangement links TRBV5-4 to TRBJ2-7, with D perhaps matching TRBD1 or TRBD2 (5 bases each). V lost 4 bases and J lost 6, with 17 bases in between. The CDR3 has 14 amino acids. CDR1 and CDR2 from the germline V gene are SGHNT and YYREEE (reference sequence). The CDR3 bases are TGTGCCAGCAGCCCCGGGACCGGGGATCGCGAGCAGTACTTC. Translation: CASSPGTGDREQYF.

This chain joins TRBV18 and TRBJ1-5, with 10 nucleotides matching TRBD1. Looked up from germline, CDR1 is KGHSH and CDR2 is LQKENI. The V and J ends lost 5 bases and 9 bases, in that order; junction bases with no gene match: 13. The CDR3 covers 16 residues. CDR3 coding DNA: TGTGCCAGCTCAGGCCCGGGACAGGGGCCTGAATGGCCCCAGCATTTT. Protein: CASSGPGQGPEWPQHF. The whole variable domain, remainder taken from reference TRBV18 and TRBJ1-5, is NAGVMQNPRHLVRRRGQEARLRCSPMKGHSHVYWYRQLPEEGLKFMVYLQKENIIDESGMPKERFSAEFPKEGPSILRIQQVVRGDSAAYFCASSGPGQGPEWPQHFGDGTRLSIL.

This chain connects TRBV7-2 to TRBJ2-1; maybe TRBD2 (6 bases). V gave up 5 bases and J gave up 6 bases, with 14 bases separating them. The germline V gene encodes CDR1 SGHTA and CDR2 FQGNSA. The CDR3 is made up of 14 amino acids. The CDR3 loop is CASSPSRGSNEQFF. In DNA form, the CDR3 reads TGTGCCAGCAGCCCCTCCCGGGGGAGCAATGAGCAGTTCTTC.

The chain is built from TRBV6-6 and TRBJ2-7; no reliable D call. The germline CDR1 and CDR2 sequences are MNHNY and SVGAGI (reference sequence). CDR3 length: 10 residues. Between the trimmed V and J ends, which lost 8 bases and 4 bases, there was a span of 6 bases. The DNA for the CDR3 is TGTGCCAGCGGCCGATACGAGCAGTACTTC. Protein sequence: CASGRYEQYF.

CDR3 loop: CASSAGLAGVETQYF. CDR3 coding DNA: TGTGCCAGCAGTGCCGGACTAGCGGGAGTGGAGACCCAGTACTTC. The chain recombines TRBV6-1 with TRBJ2-5, with 13 bases lining up with TRBD2. The CDR3 runs 15 residues. Germline V lookup: CDR1 MNHNS, CDR2 SASEGT. The J segment lost 5 bases and the V segment lost 4 bases, leaving 4 bases of the junction unmatched.

The V call is TRBV19, the J call TRBJ2-2; the D is unclear. Germline V gives CDR1 LNHDA, CDR2 SQIVND (reference sequence). The CDR3 totals 16 residues. Trimming removed 1 base from V and 2 bases from J, with 11 bases in between. CDR3 sequence: CASSIGEQTNTGELFF. The CDR3 DNA sequence: TGTGCCAGTAGTATAGGAGAACAGACCAACACCGGGGAGCTGTTTTTT.

V usage is TRBV6-5 and J usage is TRBJ2-1, with TRBD1 as a possible D gene (5 bases). V lost 2 bases to trimming and J lost 5 bases, with 10 bases between them. CDR3 size: 14 residues. The germline V gene has CDR1 MNHEY and CDR2 SVGAGI. CDR3: CASSYGAGNNEQFF. The CDR3 DNA sequence: TGTGCCAGCAGTTACGGGGCAGGGAACAATGAGCAGTTCTTC.

This chain joins TRBV18 and TRBJ2-1; TRBD2 agrees at 10 bases. There are 15 residues in the CDR3. The V gene end was trimmed by 6 bases and the J gene end by 7 bases; junction bases not matched to a gene: 9. Germline CDR1 and CDR2: KGHSH and LQKENI. CDR3: CASSTGGTSVNEQFF. Here the CDR3 DNA reads TGTGCCAGCTCTACCGGGGGGACTAGCGTTAATGAGCAGTTCTTC.

The chain employs TRBV7-3 and TRBJ2-1, with TRBD2 identical over 12 bases. Germline V gives CDR1 SGHTA, CDR2 FQGTGA. The ends lost 6 bases at V and 8 bases at J; junction bases unmatched: 8. The CDR3 runs 15 residues. The CDR3 protein is CASSFLAGGPHEQFF. The DNA for the CDR3 is TGTGCCAGCAGTTTCCTAGCGGGAGGGCCCCATGAGCAGTTCTTC. Together with reference TRBV7-3 and TRBJ2-1, the CDR3 gives the full variable domain: GAGVSQTPSNKVTEKGKYVELRCDPISGHTALYWYRQSLGQGPEFLIYFQGTGAADDSGLPNDRFFAVRPEGSVSTLKIQRTERGDSAVYLCASSFLAGGPHEQFFGPGTRLTVL.

The chain has TRBV28 and TRBJ2-2; 10 nucleotides align to TRBD2. Trimming cost V 6 bases and J 1 base; bases outside gene matches: 5. CDR3 size: 16 residues. Germline assignment: CDR1 MDHEN and CDR2 SYDVKM. The CDR3 is CASSLLAGVNTGELFF. As DNA, the CDR3 is TGTGCCAGCAGCCTTCTAGCGGGAGTGAACACCGGGGAGCTGTTTTTT.

The chain recombines TRBV5-4 with TRBJ2-2, with D possibly matching TRBD2 (6 bases). Trimming shortened V by 6 bases and J by 3 bases, and 9 bases separated the two germline ends. The CDR3 extends over 13 amino acids. Germline values: CDR1 SGHNT, CDR2 YYREEE (reference sequence). CDR3 region: CASTRDYTGELFF. DNA for the CDR3: TGTGCCAGCACCAGGGACTACACCGGGGAGCTGTTTTTT.

The rearrangement uses TRBV18 and TRBJ2-7; D is ambiguous. The germline V and J ends were trimmed by 3 bases and 1 base, with 7 bases remaining between them. CDR3 length equals 13 residues. Germline V gives CDR1 KGHSH, CDR2 LQKENI. The CDR3 sequence is CASSPAASYEQYF. CDR3 in DNA: TGTGCCAGCTCACCTGCAGCTTCCTACGAGCAGTACTTC.

The chain carries TRBV5-4 and TRBJ2-1; 12 bases are a match to TRBD1. V dropped 3 bases and J dropped 5; count of bases not matched to a gene: 3. This CDR3 contains 15 residues. Looked up from germline, CDR1 is SGHNT and CDR2 is YYREEE (reference sequence). In DNA form, the CDR3 reads TGTGCCAGCAGCTGGGGACAGGGGGCCGACAATGAGCAGTTCTTC. Protein product: CASSWGQGADNEQFF.

This chain joins TRBV2 and TRBJ1-2, with 7 nucleotides matching TRBD1. The CDR3 length is 13 residues. V trimming: 4 bases; J trimming: 3 bases; junction bases outside the gene matches: 2. Germline CDR1 SNHLY, CDR2 FYNNEI. The CDR3 sequence: CASSVGTDYGYTF. CDR3 DNA: TGTGCCAGCAGTGTCGGGACAGACTATGGCTACACCTTC.

The J gene is TRBJ1-2, the V gene TRBV5-1, with 8 bases matching TRBD1. V lost 0 bases to trimming and J lost 4 bases; unmatched junction nucleotides: 11. The CDR3 consists of 17 residues. Germline V gene sequence: CDR1 SGHRS, CDR2 YFSETQ. CDR3 DNA: TGCGCCAGCAGCTTGGATCCCGGGACAGGCGGAAGCTATGGCTACACCTTC. Protein sequence: CASSLDPGTGGSYGYTF.

The gene calls are TRBV9 and TRBJ2-1; D is ambiguous. CDR1 and CDR2 (germline): SGDLS, YYNGEE. Trimming left V 4 bases short and J 6 bases short, with 11 bases between. This CDR3 comprises 13 residues. In DNA, the CDR3 is TGTGCCAGCAGCTCACGGTTGGGCAATGAGCAGTTCTTC. Translated, it gives CASSSRLGNEQFF.

The V call is TRBV20-1, the J call TRBJ2-3; D remains ambiguous. V was pared by 5 bases and J by 6 bases, with 9 bases between. CDR1 and CDR2 from the germline V gene are DFQATT and SNEGSKA (reference sequence). CDR3 length: 11 residues. The chain's CDR3 is CSAPSEDTQYF. CDR3 coding DNA: TGCAGTGCTCCCTCGGAGGATACGCAGTATTTT.

J is TRBJ2-7 and V is TRBV6-5, with a possible D match to TRBD1 (6 bases). Germline CDR1 MNHEY, CDR2 SVGAGI. The CDR3 is made up of 16 amino acids. Trimming took 4 bases from V and 1 from J, leaving 17 bases between them. Here the CDR3 reads CASSSVQGSGSYEQYF. Here the CDR3 DNA reads TGTGCCAGCAGTTCGGTACAGGGATCGGGATCCTACGAGCAGTACTTC.

This chain joins TRBV7-2 and TRBJ2-7; tentatively, D is TRBD2 (6 bases). This CDR3 has 13 amino acids. The ends were cut back, 0 bases at V and 13 bases at J, with 16 bases in the middle. Germline CDR1 is SGHTA and CDR2 is FQGNSA. CDR3 DNA: TGTGCCAGCAGCTTAGCGTCGGTAGCGGTCCCCTACTTC. It specifies CASSLASVAVPYF. Together with reference TRBV7-2 and TRBJ2-7, the CDR3 gives the full variable domain: GAGVSQSPSNKVTEKGKDVELRCDPISGHTALYWYRQSLGQGLEFLIYFQGNSAPDKSGLPSDRFSAERTGGSVSTLTIQRTQQEDSAVYLCASSLASVAVPYFGPGTRLTVT.